The 15 T cell receptor beta chains presented below share a single source sample, sequenced in a study of neurological immune-mediated disorders. TCRdb ran MiXCR on the 5' RACE reads and lists one entry per CDR3 protein. The table lists around 10,000 distinct CDR3 sequences, around 20% of them singletons, with around 50% in the top ten. Material for sequencing was CD8+ T cells from blood. These receptor sequences come from an older woman with HTLV-1-associated myelopathy (HAM/TSP).

The chain recombines TRBV20-1 with TRBJ2-1; weak D call: TRBD2 (7 bases). Per the germline V gene, CDR1 is DFQATT and CDR2 is SNEGSKA (reference sequence). CDR3 length: 14 amino acids. V was cut by 0 bases and J by 9 bases, with 15 bases left in between. DNA for the CDR3: TGCAGTGCTAGAGATGGGGGGGGGGACACTGAGCAGTTCTTC. It translates to CSARDGGGDTEQFF.

Ten or more counts support this clonotype. This chain's CDR3 is CASSYSASNYGYTF. The CDR3 DNA reads TGTGCCAGCAGTTACTCCGCCAGCAACTATGGCTACACCTTC. V gene TRBV6-6 combines with J gene TRBJ1-2; no firm D call. CDR1 and CDR2 (germline): MNHNY, SVGAGI (reference sequence). This CDR3 comprises 14 residues. The V end was cut by 0 bases, the J end by 2 bases, with 7 bases between.

Comment on this clonotype: This may be a read error: a much more frequent sequence differs by one nucleotide. CDR3 in DNA: TGTGTCAGCAGTTTAAAACAGGCCAGGGTAGAGGATGAGCAGTTCTTC. The encoded protein is CVSSLKQARVEDEQFF. J is TRBJ2-1 and V is TRBV28, with a possible D match to TRBD1 (5 bases). In germline, CDR1 is MDHEN, CDR2 SYDVKM. The CDR3 length is 16 residues. The full variable domain, its missing parts supplied by reference TRBV28 and TRBJ2-1, is DVKVTQSSRYLVKRTGEKVFLECVQDMDHENMFWYRQDPGLGLRLIYFSYDVKMKEKGDIPEGYSVSREKKERFSLILESASTNQTSMYLCVSSLKQARVEDEQFFGPGTRLTVL.

This clonotype has at least ten counts. The chain has TRBV15 and TRBJ2-7; the match to TRBD1 covers 8 bases. The CDR3 is 12 residues long. J was trimmed by 6 bases and V by 6 bases; bases with no gene match: 4. Germline loops: CDR1 LNHNV, CDR2 YYDKDF (reference sequence). CDR3 protein: CATRSTGVEQYF. CDR3 DNA: TGTGCCACCAGATCGACAGGGGTCGAGCAGTACTTC.

This clonotype was detected many times. The chain couples TRBV6-1 to TRBJ1-5, with D possibly matching TRBD1 (6 bases). The V end was cut by 7 bases, the J end by 3 bases, with 10 bases between. Germline CDR1 MNHNS, CDR2 SASEGT. The CDR3 sequence is 13 residues long. The CDR3 nucleotides read TGTGCCAGCAAAGGACAGTACAATCAGCCCCAGCATTTT. Translating gives CASKGQYNQPQHF.

Note on this clonotype: The DNA is omitted, as the CDR3 cannot be located on it reliably, and the CDR3 follows TCRdb's listing. This sequence joins TRBV7-2 and TRBJ1-3; TRBD1 is the table's D call and was not checked against the DNA. The CDR3 spans 20 amino acids, including both terminal residues. Germline V CDR1 and CDR2: SGHTA, FQGNSA. The CDR3 spells CASSFYICSAPDREENTIYF.

The table lists this clonotype with many counts. The rearrangement joins TRBV20-1 to TRBJ2-7; D is tentatively TRBD1 or TRBD2 (5 bases each). The CDR3 runs 14 residues. Trimming took 5 bases from V and 1 from J, leaving 15 bases between them. CDR1 and CDR2 from the germline V gene are DFQATT and SNEGSKA (reference sequence). The CDR3 spells CSASGTQPSYEQYF. The CDR3 DNA is TGCAGTGCTTCCGGGACGCAACCATCCTACGAGCAGTACTTC.

This clonotype has a count of ten or more. The chain carries TRBV3-1 and TRBJ2-5, with TRBD1 as a possible D gene (5 bases). The CDR3 has 11 amino acids. Germline CDR1 LGHDT, CDR2 YNNKEL (reference sequence). V shed 5 bases and J shed 10 bases, with 11 bases lying between them. This CDR3 reads CASSAQQDQYF. The CDR3 DNA reads TGTGCCAGCAGCGCACAACAGGACCAGTACTTC.

This clonotype was found a few times. This chain uses TRBV11-2 with TRBJ2-2; D remains unclear. The CDR3 runs 15 residues. The V end was cut by 2 bases, the J end by 0 bases, with 7 bases between. Germline CDR1 reads SGHAT; CDR2 reads FQNNGV. The CDR3 DNA reads TGTGCCAGCAGCTTATATAGTACGAACACCGGGGAGCTGTTTTTT. This gives the protein CASSLYSTNTGELFF.

By share, this clonotype ranks as medium-sized. The J gene is TRBJ1-3, the V gene TRBV2, with D uncertain. Germline assignment: CDR1 SNHLY and CDR2 FYNNEI. V gave up 6 bases and J gave up 0 bases, with 21 bases separating them. This CDR3 comprises 18 residues. The CDR3 sequence is CASSGTTQTGYSGNTIYF. CDR3 in DNA: TGTGCCAGCAGCGGAACCACACAAACGGGGTACTCTGGAAACACCATATATTTT.

This clonotype was detected many times. V usage is TRBV12-3 or TRBV12-4 and J usage is TRBJ1-3; TRBD1 might be the D (5 bases). Trimming left V 3 bases short and J 0 bases short, with 12 bases between. The CDR3 runs to 16 residues. Here the CDR3 DNA reads TGTGCCAGCAGTTTGAGGGGTTTGGCCTCTGGAAACACCATATATTTT. Protein sequence: CASSLRGLASGNTIYF.

This clonotype was found many times. This chain joins TRBV20-1 and TRBJ1-1, with D maybe TRBD1 (6 bases). Germline CDR1 is DFQATT and CDR2 is SNEGSKA (reference sequence). The V and J ends lost 1 base and 4 bases respectively, with 16 bases between them. The CDR3 runs to 15 residues. The chain's CDR3 is CSARGIRDILTEAFF. CDR3 DNA sequence: TGCAGTGCTAGAGGAATTCGGGACATACTCACTGAAGCTTTCTTT.

This clonotype was seen many times. This chain links TRBV6-6 with TRBJ2-2; D possibly matches TRBD1 or TRBD2 (5 bases each). The V gene lost 2 bases and the J gene lost 7 bases, with 20 bases spanning the gap. Per the germline V gene, CDR1 is MNHNY and CDR2 is SVGAGI (reference sequence). This CDR3 spans 17 amino acids. The CDR3 here is CASSYLPGPRWIGELFF. In nucleotides, the CDR3 is TGTGCCAGCAGTTACCTTCCGGGGCCCCGGTGGATCGGGGAGCTGTTTTTT.

This clonotype occurred many times. The V gene is TRBV7-9, the J gene TRBJ1-2; D is uncertain. Trimming took 3 bases from V and 5 from J, leaving 10 bases between them. Germline CDR1 is SEHNR and CDR2 is FQNEAQ (reference sequence). This CDR3 is built from 13 residues. In nucleotides, the CDR3 is TGTGCCAGCAGCTTTAGTGAGGTTTATGGCTACACCTTC. Amino acid sequence: CASSFSEVYGYTF.

The sample holds many counts of this clonotype. This chain connects TRBV6-4 to TRBJ2-1; TRBD2 aligns across 10 bases. Germline values: CDR1 MRHNA, CDR2 SNTAGT. V trimming: 6 bases; J trimming: 6 bases; junction bases outside the gene matches: 5. CDR3 length: 14 amino acids. CDR3 bases: TGTGCCAGCAGCACTAGCGGGGAAGCCAATGAGCAGTTCTTC. Amino acid sequence: CASSTSGEANEQFF.